A single sample gave rise to the 20 T cell receptor beta chains below, sequenced in a study of blood T cell repertoires in COVID-19. Clones were sequenced by immunoSEQ multiplex PCR, and TCRdb holds only the in-frame ones, with some missing. The sample includes about 96,000 clones, around 84% of them seen just once. The sample taken for sequencing was peripheral blood. The source of these receptors is a woman in her sixties with acute or convalescent COVID-19.

This chain uses TRBV3-1 (or the pseudogene TRBV3-2) with TRBJ2-5; 10 bases align to TRBD2. The CDR3 loop spans 18 amino acids. Trimming took 1 base from V and 2 from J; bases not matched to a gene: 10. Per germline, CDR1 LGHDT and CDR2 YNNKEL (reference sequence). The chain's CDR3 is CASSQGLAGGGGQETQYF. The CDR3 nucleotides are TGTGCCAGCAGCCAAGGACTAGCGGGCGGGGGGGGTCAAGAGACCCAGTACTTC.

The chain joins TRBV3-1 (or the pseudogene TRBV3-2) to TRBJ1-1, with TRBD1 identical over 10 bases. The V and J ends lost 8 bases and 7 bases, in that order; junction bases with no gene match: 10. The CDR3 spans 14 residues. Germline V gene data show CDR1 as LGHDT and CDR2 as YNNKEL (reference sequence). The CDR3 loop reads CASRRGQGVGEAFF. In nucleotides, the CDR3 is TGTGCCAGCCGCCGAGGACAGGGGGTCGGTGAAGCTTTCTTT.

A few counts support this clone. J is TRBJ1-2 and V is TRBV6-6; 8 bases are a match to TRBD1. The V segment lost 8 bases and the J segment 3 bases; nucleotides outside the gene matches: 14. The length of the CDR3 is 16 residues. Germline CDR1 is MNHNY and CDR2 is SVGAGI (reference sequence). The CDR3 region is CASVQGAVLLDYGYTF. The CDR3 DNA reads as TGTGCCAGCGTCCAGGGGGCGGTACTATTGGACTATGGCTACACCTTC.

The V gene is TRBV4-3, the J gene TRBJ1-1; 9 bases line up with TRBD1. The V segment lost 2 bases and the J segment 3 bases; nucleotides outside the gene matches: 1. This CDR3 has 14 amino acids. Looked up from germline, CDR1 is LGHNA and CDR2 is YSLEER. The CDR3 here is CASSQWDRDTEAFF. CDR3 coding DNA: TGCGCCAGCAGCCAATGGGACAGGGACACTGAAGCTTTCTTT.

In its sample, this clone ranks as hyperexpanded (1% or more). CDR3 sequence (DNA): TGTGCCAGCAGCTTTAGCGGGGGGGACAACAATGAGCAGTTCTTC. Encoded protein: CASSFSGGDNNEQFF. V is TRBV7-8 and J is TRBJ2-1; 11 positions match TRBD2. The ends lost 3 bases at V and 5 bases at J; junction bases unmatched: 3. Germline V gene lookup returns CDR1 SGHVS and CDR2 FQNEAQ. CDR3 length: 15 residues.

The chain combines TRBV6-6 with TRBJ1-3; D is possibly TRBD1 (5 bases). CDR3 length: 15 residues. Between the trimmed V and J ends, which lost 0 bases and 4 bases, there was a span of 10 bases. The germline V gene encodes CDR1 MNHNY and CDR2 SVGAGI (reference sequence). CDR3 coding DNA: TGTGCCAGCAGTTACTCGATGGGGCGGGGAAACACCATATATTTT. Its translation is CASSYSMGRGNTIYF.

This clone came up a few times. This chain connects TRBV4-2 to TRBJ2-5; 12 nucleotides agree with TRBD2. The germline V gene encodes CDR1 LGHNA and CDR2 YNFKEQ. CDR3 length: 16 amino acids. V lost 0 bases, J lost 4 bases, and 3 bases stayed unmatched. DNA for the CDR3: TGTGCCAGCAGCCAAGAGTTACTAGCGGGGGGAGAGACCCAGTACTTC. This gives the protein CASSQELLAGGETQYF.

The gene calls are TRBV28 and TRBJ1-2; a weak D match, TRBD1 (5 bases). The germline gives CDR1 MDHEN, CDR2 SYDVKM. Trimming took 6 bases from V and 4 from J, leaving 24 bases between them. This CDR3 region has 17 residues. The CDR3 reads CASRASGGGIGSYGYTF. As DNA, the CDR3 is TGTGCCAGCAGGGCGTCGGGTGGGGGGATAGGTAGCTATGGCTACACCTTC.

The chain recombines TRBV7-9 with TRBJ2-3; 8 bases fit TRBD2. Germline V gives CDR1 SEHNR, CDR2 FQNEAQ (reference sequence). The CDR3 runs to 13 residues. V dropped 4 bases and J dropped 5; count of bases not matched to a gene: 2. The CDR3 DNA reads TGTGCCAGCAGCTGGAGCGGGGGAGATACGCAGTATTTT. Its translation: CASSWSGGDTQYF. Filled out from reference TRBV7-9 and TRBJ2-3, the complete variable domain reads DTGVSQNPRHKITKRGQNVTFRCDPISEHNRLYWYRQTLGQGPEFLTYFQNEAQLEKSRLLSDRFSAERPKGSFSTLEIQRTEQGDSAMYLCASSWSGGDTQYFGPGTRLTVL.

The genes are TRBV5-1 and TRBJ1-2; TRBD1 matches at 8 bases. From germline, CDR1 is SGHRS and CDR2 YFSETQ. V was pared by 3 bases and J by 0 bases, with 7 bases of the junction left unmatched. The CDR3 extends over 16 amino acids. CDR3 sequence: CASSSRQGAANYGYTF. The CDR3 DNA is TGCGCCAGCAGCTCCCGGCAGGGGGCTGCTAACTATGGCTACACCTTC.

This clone has a single count. The chain carries TRBV10-2 and TRBJ1-5; TRBD1 agrees at 7 bases. Germline V gene data show CDR1 as WSHSY and CDR2 as SAAADI. The V and J ends lost 5 bases and 6 bases, in that order; junction bases with no gene match: 4. The CDR3 extends over 13 amino acids. DNA of the CDR3: TGCGCCAGCAGTCAGCAGGGGGGTCAGCCCCAGCATTTT. Encoded protein: CASSQQGGQPQHF.

The rearrangement uses TRBV19 and TRBJ1-4; D is unresolved. The V end lost 6 bases, the J end lost 7 bases, and 21 bases lay between the germline ends. Germline values: CDR1 LNHDA, CDR2 SQIVND (reference sequence). This CDR3 is built from 16 residues. The CDR3 nucleotides read TGTGCCAGTAGCCTCCCTGGAGGGTCGCCTAGTGAAAAACTGTTTTTT. Translating gives CASSLPGGSPSEKLFF.

The genes are TRBV6-5 and TRBJ2-5; the D gene is possibly TRBD1 (6 bases). The germline gives CDR1 MNHEY, CDR2 SVGAGI. The CDR3 runs to 13 residues. V was shortened by 6 bases and J by 10 bases, with 18 bases between the two germline ends. The CDR3 DNA sequence: TGTGCCAGCAGCCAGACAGGAGAAGGTAACCAGTACTTC. Protein: CASSQTGEGNQYF.

The chain is built from TRBV9 and TRBJ2-3; D is uncertain. Germline V gene lookup returns CDR1 SGDLS and CDR2 YYNGEE. V was trimmed by 0 bases and J by 3 bases, leaving 2 bases between them. This CDR3 region has 12 residues. The CDR3 bases are TGTGCCAGCAGCGTAGTAACAGATACGCAGTATTTT. This codes for CASSVVTDTQYF.

V and J are TRBV11-2 and TRBJ1-6, with 9 bases fitting TRBD1. Trimming removed 2 bases from V and 4 bases from J; junction bases left unmatched: 6. The CDR3 is 17 amino acids. Per the germline V gene, CDR1 is SGHAT and CDR2 is FQNNGV. The CDR3: CASSLSTGGSYNSPLHF. The CDR3 DNA sequence: TGTGCCAGCAGCTTAAGTACAGGGGGCAGTTATAATTCACCCCTCCACTTT. Full variable domain (remainder filled in from reference TRBV11-2 and TRBJ1-6): EAGVAQSPRYKIIEKRQSVAFWCNPISGHATLYWYQQILGQGPKLLIQFQNNGVVDDSQLPKDRFSAERLKGVDSTLKIQPAKLEDSAVYLCASSLSTGGSYNSPLHFGNGTRLTVT.

The chain links TRBV2 to TRBJ1-4; D not resolved. Germline CDR1 reads SNHLY; CDR2 reads FYNNEI. This CDR3 contains 13 residues. Trimming removed 7 bases at V and 6 bases at J, with 12 bases between. DNA for the CDR3: TGTGCCAGCATGAGGGCGGGAGATGAAAAACTGTTTTTT. The encoded protein is CASMRAGDEKLFF.

The V and J genes are TRBV12-3 or TRBV12-4 and TRBJ1-6; no definite D call. The V end lost 5 bases, the J end lost 8 bases, and 10 bases lay between the germline ends. The CDR3 runs to 13 residues. This chain's CDR3 is CASSGREDSPLHF. CDR3 DNA sequence: TGTGCCAGCAGTGGCCGGGAGGATTCACCCCTCCACTTT.

CDR3 bases: TGTGCCAGCAGCCCCCTCGTGGGCTTCACAGATACGCAGTATTTT. It specifies CASSPLVGFTDTQYF. V usage is TRBV11-3 and J usage is TRBJ2-3, with unresolved D. The CDR3 is 15 residues long. Trimming took off 5 bases at V and 2 bases at J, with 14 bases between the two ends. Germline-derived CDR1 and CDR2 are SGHNT and YENEEA.

The chain employs TRBV6-2 or TRBV6-3 and TRBJ2-7, with 10 bases that match TRBD1. The germline V gene encodes CDR1 MNHEY and CDR2 SVGEGT. This CDR3 has 15 amino acids. The ends lost 5 bases at V and 6 bases at J; junction bases unmatched: 10. The CDR3, as DNA: TGTGCCAGCAGTACTCCTGGGACAGGGGTTAGCGAGCAGTACTTC. Its translation: CASSTPGTGVSEQYF.

The rearrangement uses TRBV7-6 and TRBJ2-1; perhaps TRBD1 as D (6 bases). The CDR3 totals 15 residues. CDR1 is SGHVS, CDR2 FNYEAQ, per germline. Trimming cost V 4 bases and J 9 bases, with 19 bases left between them. This CDR3 is CASSSPRTGGSEQFF. The CDR3 region has the DNA TGTGCCAGCAGCTCCCCGAGGACTGGGGGCAGTGAGCAGTTCTTC.